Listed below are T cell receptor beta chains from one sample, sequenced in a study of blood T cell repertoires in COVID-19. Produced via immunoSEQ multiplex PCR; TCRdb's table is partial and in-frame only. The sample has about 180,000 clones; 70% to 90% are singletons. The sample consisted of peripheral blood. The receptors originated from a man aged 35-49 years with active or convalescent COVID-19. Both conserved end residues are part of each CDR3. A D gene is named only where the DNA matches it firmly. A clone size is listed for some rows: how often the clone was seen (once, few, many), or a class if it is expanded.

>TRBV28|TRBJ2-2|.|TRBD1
CASSFPWTGNTGELFF
TGTGCCAGCAGTTTCCCCTGGACAGGAAACACCGGGGAGCTGTTTTTT
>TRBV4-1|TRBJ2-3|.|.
CASSRGGFTDTQYF
TGCGCCAGCAGCCGGGGAGGATTCACAGATACGCAGTATTTT
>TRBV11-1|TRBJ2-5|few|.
CASSLGLITSWETQYF
TGTGCCAGCAGCTTAGGTCTCATCACCAGTTGGGAGACCCAGTACTTC
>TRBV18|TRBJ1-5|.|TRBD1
CASSEGQDGQPQHF
TGTGCCAGCTCAGAGGGACAGGATGGGCAGCCCCAGCATTTT
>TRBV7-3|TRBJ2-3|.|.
CASSLFRGRLSTDTQYF
TGTGCCAGCAGCTTATTCAGGGGTCGCCTTTCCACAGATACGCAGTATTTT
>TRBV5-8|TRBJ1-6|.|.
CASSLVITYRSSYNSPLHF
TGTGCCAGCAGCTTGGTCATAACTTACCGGAGCTCCTATAATTCACCCCTCCACTTT
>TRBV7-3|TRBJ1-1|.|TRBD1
CASSRTGGSGTEAFF
TGTGCCAGCAGCCGGACAGGGGGCTCGGGCACTGAAGCTTTCTTT
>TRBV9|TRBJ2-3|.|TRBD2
CASSYPAGGPSDTQYF
TGTGCCAGCAGTTACCCCGCGGGGGGGCCATCAGATACGCAGTATTTT
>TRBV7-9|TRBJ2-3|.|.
CASSLVGGRTDTQYF
TGTGCCAGCAGCTTAGTGGGGGGTAGGACAGATACGCAGTATTTT
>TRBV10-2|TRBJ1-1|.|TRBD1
CASSATGADTEAFF
TGCGCCAGCAGCGCCACAGGGGCGGACACTGAAGCTTTCTTT
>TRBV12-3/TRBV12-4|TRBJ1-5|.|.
CASSLTGGQPQHF
TGTGCCAGCAGTTTAACGGGGGGGCAGCCCCAGCATTTT
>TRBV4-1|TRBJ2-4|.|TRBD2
CASSQLLAGLAKNIQYF
TGCGCCAGCAGCCAGCTACTAGCGGGGTTAGCCAAAAACATTCAGTACTTC
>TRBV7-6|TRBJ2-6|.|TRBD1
CASSSTGAGANVLTF
TGTGCCAGCAGCTCCACAGGGGCTGGGGCCAACGTCCTGACTTTC
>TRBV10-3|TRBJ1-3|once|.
CAISGGNTIYF
TGTGCCATCAGCGGGGGAAACACCATATATTTT
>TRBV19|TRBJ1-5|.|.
CASSKQLNQPQHF
TGTGCCAGTAGTAAACAGCTCAATCAGCCCCAGCATTTT
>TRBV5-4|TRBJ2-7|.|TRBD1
CASSSGTGGASYEQYF
TGTGCCAGCAGCTCCGGGACAGGGGGCGCTTCCTACGAGCAGTACTTC
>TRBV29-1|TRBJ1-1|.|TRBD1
CSATGQPGAEAFF
TGCAGCGCGACGGGACAGCCCGGGGCTGAAGCTTTCTTT
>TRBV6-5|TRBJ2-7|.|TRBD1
CASIGTGGPPHEQYF
TGTGCCAGCATCGGCACAGGGGGTCCCCCCCACGAGCAGTACTTC
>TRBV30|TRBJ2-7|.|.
CAWERDSLSYEQYF
TGTGCCTGGGAACGGGACTCACTCTCCTACGAGCAGTACTTC
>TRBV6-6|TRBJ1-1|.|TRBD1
CASSRQTGASTEAFF
TGTGCCAGCAGTAGACAGACAGGGGCAAGCACTGAAGCTTTCTTT
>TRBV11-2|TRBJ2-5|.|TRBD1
CASNRGDRVTNQETQYF
TGTGCCAGCAACCGGGGGGACAGGGTCACCAACCAAGAGACCCAGTACTTC
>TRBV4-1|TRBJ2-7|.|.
CASSQDWLLNYEQYF
TGCGCCAGCAGCCAAGATTGGCTCTTAAACTACGAGCAGTACTTC
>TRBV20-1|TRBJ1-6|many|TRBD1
CSASLRTGGNSPLHF
TGCAGTGCTAGTTTAAGGACAGGCGGTAATTCACCCCTCCACTTT
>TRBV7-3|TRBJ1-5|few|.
CASSLIPWGDYHQPQHF
TGTGCCAGCAGTTTAATCCCTTGGGGGGATTACCATCAGCCCCAGCATTTT
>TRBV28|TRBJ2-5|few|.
CASRTTLTGDYQETQYF
TGTGCCAGCAGAACGACTCTAACAGGAGATTACCAAGAGACCCAGTACTTC
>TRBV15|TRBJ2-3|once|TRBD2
CATSRSPGTRTDTQYF
TGTGCCACCAGCAGATCACCCGGGACTAGGACAGATACGCAGTATTTT
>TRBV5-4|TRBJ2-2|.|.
CASSAERPGELFF
TGTGCCAGCAGCGCGGAAAGGCCCGGGGAGCTGTTTTTT
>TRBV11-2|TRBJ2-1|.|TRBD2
CASSLVAGGYNEQFF
TGTGCCAGCAGCTTAGTGGCGGGGGGCTACAATGAGCAGTTCTTC
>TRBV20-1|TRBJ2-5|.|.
CSAMDSETQYF
TGCAGTGCTATGGACTCAGAGACCCAGTACTTC
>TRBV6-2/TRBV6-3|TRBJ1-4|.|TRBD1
CASSSSSGTGGEKLFF
TGTGCCAGCAGTTCCTCTTCCGGGACAGGGGGTGAAAAACTGTTTTTT
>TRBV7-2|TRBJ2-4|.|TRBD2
CASSPSGTSMDIQYF
TGTGCCAGCAGCCCTTCCGGGACTAGCATGGACATTCAGTACTTC
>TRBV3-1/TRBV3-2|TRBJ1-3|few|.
CASSQGGRGNTIYF
TGTGCCAGCAGCCAAGGGGGGAGGGGAAACACCATATATTTT
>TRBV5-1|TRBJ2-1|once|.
CASSLSAETQQFF
TGCGCCAGCAGCTTGTCTGCGGAAACTCAGCAGTTCTTC
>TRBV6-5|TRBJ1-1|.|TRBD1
CASSPGTANTEAFF
TGTGCCAGCAGCCCGGGGACAGCAAACACTGAAGCTTTCTTT
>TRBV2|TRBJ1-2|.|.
CATTTGYYGYTF
TGTGCCACAACTACAGGGTACTATGGCTACACCTTC